This T cell receptor (beta chain) was sequenced during a study of blood T cell repertoires in COVID-19. Profiling relied on immunoSEQ multiplex PCR, and the TCRdb table lists in-frame clones only, not all of them. The sample contains 200,000 to 250,000 clones, roughly four fifths of which appear only once. The TCR sequence derives from a woman aged 55 to 70 who had recovered from COVID-19. Specimen: PBMCs or T cells enriched from blood (not recorded which).

DNA for the CDR3: TGTGCCAGCTCCGGGACTAGCGGGAGAAAGTACTTC. Its translation: CASSGTSGRKYF. This chain joins TRBV2 and TRBJ2-7, with 14 bases that match TRBD2. Looked up from germline, CDR1 is SNHLY and CDR2 is FYNNEI. The CDR3 runs 12 residues. The V segment lost 8 bases and the J segment 11 bases; nucleotides outside the gene matches: 5.